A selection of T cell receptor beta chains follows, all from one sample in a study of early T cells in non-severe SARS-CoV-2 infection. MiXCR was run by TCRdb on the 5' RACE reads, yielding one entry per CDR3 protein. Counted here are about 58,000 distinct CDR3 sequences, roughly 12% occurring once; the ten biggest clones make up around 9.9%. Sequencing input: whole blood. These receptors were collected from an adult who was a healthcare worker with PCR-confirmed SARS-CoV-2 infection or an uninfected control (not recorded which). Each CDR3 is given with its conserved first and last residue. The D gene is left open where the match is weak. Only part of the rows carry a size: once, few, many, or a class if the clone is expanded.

TGCAGCGGGGCAGCGGTTGTCCATAATTCACCCCTCCACTTT,CSGAAVVHNSPLHF,many,TRBJ1-6,NA,TRBV29-1
TGTGCCAGCAGCTTAGGGACTAGCGGGAGCCGGGATGAGCAGTTCTTC,CASSLGTSGSRDEQFF,many,TRBJ2-1,TRBD2,TRBV11-1
TGTGCCAGCAGCCAAGCACAGGGAGGGAATTCACCCCTCCACTTT,CASSQAQGGNSPLHF,many,TRBJ1-6,NA,TRBV3-1
TGTGCCAGCAGCTTAGAATCGCCCTGGCAGTATTTT,CASSLESPWQYF,many,TRBJ2-3,NA,TRBV7-8
TGTGCCAGCAGTCCCGGGACAGACAACACTGAAGCTTTCTTT,CASSPGTDNTEAFF,NA,TRBJ1-1,TRBD1,TRBV28
TGCAGTGCTAGAGACAGGGGGGCCGGGGAGACCCAGTACTTC,CSARDRGAGETQYF,NA,TRBJ2-5,NA,TRBV20-1
TGCAGCGTGGCATGGGACGGCGCCGGTCTTCAGCCCCAGCATTTT,CSVAWDGAGLQPQHF,NA,TRBJ1-5,NA,TRBV29-1
TGTGCCTGGAGCCGACAGGGGGCTGCCTATGGCTACACCTTC,CAWSRQGAAYGYTF,many,TRBJ1-2,TRBD1,TRBV30
TGCAGTGCTAGAGCCCCACCGGGAGTGAACACTGAAGCTTTCTTT,CSARAPPGVNTEAFF,many,TRBJ1-1,NA,TRBV20-1
TGTGCCAGCAGCTTATCCCTAGCGGGGGGTCCAGATACGCAGTATTTT,CASSLSLAGGPDTQYF,many,TRBJ2-3,TRBD2,TRBV7-9
TGTGCCAGCAGCGTAGTAGACAGTTCCACAGATACGCAGTATTTT,CASSVVDSSTDTQYF,few,TRBJ2-3,NA,TRBV9
TGTGCCAGCAGTCCCAAGGCTAGCACAGATACGCAGTATTTT,CASSPKASTDTQYF,few,TRBJ2-3,NA,TRBV12-3/TRBV12-4
TGCGCCAGCAGCCAGCTTCAGGGCTCCTACGAGCAGTACTTC,CASSQLQGSYEQYF,many,TRBJ2-7,NA,TRBV4-1
TGCAGCGCGCGGGACTCTTACTACGAGCAGTACTTC,CSARDSYYEQYF,many,TRBJ2-7,NA,TRBV29-1
TGTGCCAGCAGCTTAGAAGCGGGAGGAAGGTGGTATTTT,CASSLEAGGRWYF,many,TRBJ2-3,TRBD2,TRBV11-2
TGTGCCAGCAGCCCCGAGCGGGAGACCTCTGGGGCCAACGTCCTGACTTTC,CASSPERETSGANVLTF,few,TRBJ2-6,TRBD2,TRBV4-2
TGTGCCTGGAATCCTCGATCGGGAGTAGCTTTCTTT,CAWNPRSGVAFF,many,TRBJ1-1,NA,TRBV30
TGTGCCAGCAGGGACAGGGGGGACGAGCAGTACTTC,CASRDRGDEQYF,many,TRBJ2-7,TRBD1,TRBV12-3/TRBV12-4
TGTGCCAGCAGGGCCCAGGACAGGGGTAATGAGCAGTTCTTC,CASRAQDRGNEQFF,few,TRBJ2-1,TRBD1,TRBV5-6